One sample yielded the 30 T cell receptor beta chains listed below, sequenced in a study of regulatory T cells in long-lasting Graves disease. Specified time point: newly diagnosed GD, antithyroid drugs for less than 3 months. From PBMCs, RNA was extracted and then used to make the TCR library. Both iRepertoire HTBI primers and Arm-PCR of CDR3 regions were used to build the TCR beta libraries. TCRdb fed the multiplex PCR reads into MiXCR, producing one record per CDR3 protein. The sample consists of some 320,000 distinct CDR3 sequences, 15% to 20% of them appearing once. This material consisted of peripheral blood mononuclear cells (PBMCs), taken at new diagnosis, from a patient treated with antithyroid drugs. All receptors derive from a female donor with Graves disease.

The chain uses TRBV11-1 and TRBJ2-7, with TRBD2 matching over 12 bases. Germline CDR1 reads SGHAT; CDR2 reads FQDESV (reference sequence). There are 15 residues in the CDR3. V shed 5 bases, J shed 0 bases, and the junction held 2 bases outside the gene matches. The CDR3 sequence is CASSRTSGDSYEQYF. CDR3 DNA: TGTGCCAGCAGCCGGACTAGCGGGGACTCCTACGAGCAGTACTTC.

This clonotype was seen repeatedly, ten times or more. The gene calls are TRBV19 and TRBJ1-5, with D unclear. The germline V gene encodes CDR1 LNHDA and CDR2 SQIVND (reference sequence). The V end lost 6 bases, the J end lost 5 bases, and 14 bases lay between the germline ends. The CDR3 length is 14 residues. CDR3 bases: TGTGCCAGTAGGACCCAGACGGAACATCAGCCCCAGCATTTT. Protein product: CASRTQTEHQPQHF.

Ten or more counts support this clonotype. This rearrangement joins TRBV9 to TRBJ2-2, with D possibly being TRBD1 (6 bases). This CDR3 is 14 amino acids long. V dropped 0 bases and J dropped 6 bases, with 9 bases sitting between them. Germline CDR1 SGDLS, CDR2 YYNGEE. CDR3 DNA: TGTGCCAGCAGCGTAGAGGGGGACCCCGGGGAGCTGTTTTTT. Translated: CASSVEGDPGELFF.

This clonotype has only a few counts. J is TRBJ2-7 and V is TRBV28, with 9 bases fitting TRBD2. The V and J ends lost 2 bases and 6 bases, in that order; junction bases with no gene match: 2. The CDR3 spans 13 residues. Germline CDR1 MDHEN, CDR2 SYDVKM. This chain's CDR3 is CASSLHSGSEQYF. In nucleotides, the CDR3 is TGTGCCAGCAGTTTACATAGCGGGAGCGAGCAGTACTTC.

This clonotype was recorded at least ten times. The V and J genes are TRBV27 and TRBJ2-2, with 8 bases aligning to TRBD1. Germline loops: CDR1 MNHEY, CDR2 SMNVEV (reference sequence). The CDR3 runs to 16 residues. Trimming removed 2 bases from V and 6 bases from J; junction bases left unmatched: 8. CDR3 DNA sequence: TGTGCCAGCAGTTTAAGCGCCAGGGGGCGGCCCGGGGAGCTGTTTTTT. It yields the protein CASSLSARGRPGELFF.

This clonotype was seen ten or more times. This chain links TRBV20-1 with TRBJ2-2, with 7 bases aligning to TRBD1. Germline V gene lookup returns CDR1 DFQATT and CDR2 SNEGSKA (reference sequence). The CDR3 sequence is 14 residues long. The V segment lost 3 bases and the J segment 0 bases; nucleotides outside the gene matches: 1. CDR3 sequence (DNA): TGCAGTGCTAGGGGACAGTCGAACACCGGGGAGCTGTTTTTT. Translation: CSARGQSNTGELFF.

The chain is built from TRBV6-2 or TRBV6-3 and TRBJ2-1; TRBD2 might be the D (6 bases). CDR1 MNHEY and CDR2 SVGEGT come from the germline V gene. The CDR3 has 15 residues. Between the trimmed V and J ends, which lost 0 bases and 14 bases, there was a span of 20 bases. The chain's CDR3 is CASSYSNLRRDQKFF. The CDR3 DNA follows: TGTGCCAGCAGTTACTCGAACTTAAGGCGGGATCAGAAGTTCTTC.

This clonotype was picked up a small number of times. The chain uses TRBV6-2 or TRBV6-3 and TRBJ1-5, with TRBD1 identical over 12 bases. The CDR3 runs 19 residues. The V and J ends lost 6 bases and 2 bases, in that order; junction bases with no gene match: 14. Germline V gene data show CDR1 as MNHEY and CDR2 as SVGEGT. The CDR3 nucleotides read TGTGCCAGCAGAAGGTCCGGGACAGGGGGCTCGGTAGGCAATCAGCCCCAGCATTTT. Its translation is CASRRSGTGGSVGNQPQHF.

The V and J genes are TRBV5-1 and TRBJ2-1, with D perhaps matching TRBD2 (6 bases). Trimming shortened V by 7 bases and J by 10 bases, and 24 bases separated the two germline ends. Germline V gives CDR1 SGHRS, CDR2 YFSETQ. The CDR3 extends over 15 amino acids. The CDR3, as DNA: TGCGCCAGCTCCACGTCCGCGGGACCTCAAATAGAGCAGTTCTTC. This gives the protein CASSTSAGPQIEQFF. Complete variable domain (other parts from reference TRBV5-1 and TRBJ2-1): KAGVTQTPRYLIKTRGQQVTLSCSPISGHRSVSWYQQTPGQGLQFLFEYFSETQRNKGNFPGRFSGRQFSNSRSEMNVSTLELGDSALYLCASSTSAGPQIEQFFGPGTRLTVL.

This clonotype was seen ten or more times. The chain carries TRBV20-1 and TRBJ2-2; 10 bases are shared with TRBD1. The CDR3 totals 15 residues. V lost 3 bases to trimming and J lost 4 bases; unmatched junction nucleotides: 5. Looked up from germline, CDR1 is DFQATT and CDR2 is SNEGSKA (reference sequence). CDR3 residues: CSARETGGGTGELFF. The CDR3 DNA reads as TGCAGTGCTAGGGAGACAGGGGGCGGCACCGGGGAGCTGTTTTTT.

The chain has TRBV2 and TRBJ2-5; maybe TRBD2 (5 bases). The germline gives CDR1 SNHLY, CDR2 FYNNEI. This CDR3 has 13 residues. V lost 7 bases, J lost 4 bases, and 13 bases lay in between. This chain's CDR3 is CASTFLAGETQYF. DNA for the CDR3: TGTGCCAGCACGTTTCTAGCCGGAGAGACCCAGTACTTC.

This clonotype was counted ten times or more. The chain carries TRBV20-1 and TRBJ2-1; either TRBD1 or TRBD2 may fit D (5 bases each). Germline lookup yields CDR1 DFQATT and CDR2 SNEGSKA (reference sequence). CDR3 length: 13 amino acids. V dropped 3 bases and J dropped 7 bases, with 13 bases sitting between them. CDR3 DNA sequence: TGCAGTGCTAGTACCGGGGCTGGGAATGAGCAGTTCTTC. Translating it yields CSASTGAGNEQFF.

This clonotype was recorded at least ten times. The rearrangement links TRBV20-1 to TRBJ2-3, with D perhaps matching TRBD2 (6 bases). The V end lost 4 bases, the J end lost 0 bases, and 17 bases lay between the germline ends. The germline CDR1 and CDR2 sequences are DFQATT and SNEGSKA (reference sequence). This CDR3 is built from 16 residues. This CDR3 is CSAMRHGGWSTDTQYF. The CDR3 DNA reads TGCAGTGCTATGAGGCACGGGGGTTGGAGCACAGATACGCAGTATTTT.

This clonotype was counted ten times or more. The genes are TRBV18 and TRBJ2-7, with TRBD2 identical over 9 bases. Germline-derived CDR1 and CDR2 are KGHSH and LQKENI. This CDR3 spans 14 amino acids. V was pared by 5 bases and J by 3 bases, with 5 bases of the junction left unmatched. Here the CDR3 reads CASSVWREGYEQYF. CDR3 in DNA: TGTGCCAGCTCAGTCTGGCGGGAGGGCTACGAGCAGTACTTC. Combining the CDR3 with reference TRBV18 and TRBJ2-7 gives the whole variable domain NAGVMQNPRHLVRRRGQEARLRCSPMKGHSHVYWYRQLPEEGLKFMVYLQKENIIDESGMPKERFSAEFPKEGPSILRIQQVVRGDSAAYFCASSVWREGYEQYFGPGTRLTVT.

This clonotype was observed a handful of times. A much larger clone lies a single base off, so this may be a read error. The chain combines TRBV28 with TRBJ2-5; 12 bases map to TRBD2. From germline, CDR1 is MDHEN and CDR2 SYDVKM. The length of the CDR3 is 17 residues. Here the CDR3 reads CASSPNPSGRAPEAQYF. The CDR3 coding sequence is TGTGCCAGCAGTCCCAATCCTAGCGGGAGGGCCCCAGAGGCCCAGTACTTC.

This chain uses TRBV7-9 with TRBJ1-2; D possibly corresponds to TRBD1 (5 bases). The V end lost 4 bases, the J end lost 2 bases, and 17 bases lay between the germline ends. Germline V gives CDR1 SEHNR, CDR2 FQNEAQ (reference sequence). CDR3 length: 16 amino acids. The CDR3 spells CASSSRVAGRNYGYTF. The CDR3 region has the DNA TGTGCCAGCAGCTCTCGGGTAGCGGGACGGAACTATGGCTACACCTTC.

This chain links TRBV27 with TRBJ2-5, with unresolved D. The J call may be mistaken, given a closer DNA end match to TRBJ2-1. This CDR3 spans 15 amino acids. Germline V gives CDR1 MNHEY, CDR2 SMNVEV (reference sequence). The DNA for the CDR3 is TGTGCCAGCTCATCCACCACCACCCCTTACAATGAGCAGTTCTTC. Its protein is CASSSTTTPYNEQFF.

This clonotype was found a few times. The rearrangement uses TRBV12-3 or TRBV12-4 and TRBJ2-1; no clear D. The CDR3 is 13 amino acids. V shed 5 bases and J shed 5 bases, with 10 bases lying between them. In nucleotides, the CDR3 is TGTGCCAGCAGTGGAGTCGCGGACAATGAGCAGTTCTTC. Amino acids: CASSGVADNEQFF.

This clonotype was counted ten times or more. This rearrangement joins TRBV28 to TRBJ2-1; perhaps D is TRBD1 or TRBD2 (6 bases each). This CDR3 comprises 15 residues. Germline CDR1 reads MDHEN; CDR2 reads SYDVKM. V lost 2 bases, J lost 6 bases, and 14 bases lay in between. DNA of the CDR3: TGTGCCAGCAGTTTAATAGAGGGGGGTCTCAATGAGCAGTTCTTC. Translation gives CASSLIEGGLNEQFF.

This clonotype was seen many times. The CDR3 coding sequence is TGTGCCAGCAGTTTGGGCACCAACCAGGACGAGCAGTACTTC. Amino acids: CASSLGTNQDEQYF. V and J are TRBV12-3 or TRBV12-4 and TRBJ2-7, with D unclear. The CDR3 extends over 14 amino acids. The V and J ends lost 3 bases and 5 bases respectively, with 14 bases between them.

This clonotype was detected ten times or more. The rearrangement uses TRBV11-2 and TRBJ2-7, with 8 bases identical to TRBD1. This CDR3 is 14 amino acids long. V lost 5 bases to trimming and J lost 2 bases; unmatched junction nucleotides: 5. Germline assignment: CDR1 SGHAT and CDR2 FQNNGV. The CDR3 sequence: CASSAWDRTYEQYF. CDR3 coding DNA: TGTGCCAGCAGCGCCTGGGACAGGACCTACGAGCAGTACTTC. Variable domain in full (rest from reference TRBV11-2 and TRBJ2-7): EAGVAQSPRYKIIEKRQSVAFWCNPISGHATLYWYQQILGQGPKLLIQFQNNGVVDDSQLPKDRFSAERLKGVDSTLKIQPAKLEDSAVYLCASSAWDRTYEQYFGPGTRLTVT.

The V and J genes are TRBV28 and TRBJ2-5; 13 bases agree with TRBD2. The CDR3 length is 17 residues. After removal of 0 bases from V and 5 bases from J, the junction contained 6 bases not matched to a gene. CDR1 is MDHEN, CDR2 SYDVKM, per germline. CDR3 region: CASSLWSGGLAGETQYF. In DNA form, the CDR3 reads TGTGCCAGCAGTTTATGGTCTGGGGGACTAGCGGGGGAGACCCAGTACTTC.

This clonotype was picked up many times. This chain uses TRBV9 with TRBJ2-3; D gene unclear. The CDR3 loop spans 15 amino acids. Germline CDR1 and CDR2: SGDLS and YYNGEE. Deletions cut 3 bases from V and 2 bases from J, with 13 bases between. The CDR3 protein is CASSASLPHTDTQYF. CDR3 DNA: TGTGCCAGCAGCGCAAGTCTACCTCACACAGATACGCAGTATTTT.

The gene calls are TRBV6-1 and TRBJ1-4; D gene uncertain. The CDR3 covers 15 residues. Germline V lookup: CDR1 MNHNS, CDR2 SASEGT. The V and J ends lost 3 bases and 4 bases respectively, with 12 bases between them. The CDR3 coding sequence is TGTGCCAGCAGTGAGTCGGGGTCCCTTAATGAAAAACTGTTTTTT. Its translation is CASSESGSLNEKLFF.

This clonotype occurred many times. A junction end diverges from the germline sequence, so it may reflect a read error. The chain uses TRBV10-2 and TRBJ2-2; the D gene is possibly TRBD2 (6 bases). In germline, CDR1 is WSHSY, CDR2 SAAADI. The CDR3 loop spans 13 amino acids. The CDR3 region is CASRLANTGELFF. In DNA form, the CDR3 reads TGTGCCAGCCGACTAGCGAACACCGGGGAGCTGTTTTTT.

This clonotype was observed a few times. This sequence joins TRBV6-1 and TRBJ1-2; 7 bases line up with TRBD1. Germline assignment: CDR1 MNHNS and CDR2 SASEGT. This CDR3 has 16 residues. The V and J ends lost 6 bases and 2 bases, in that order; junction bases with no gene match: 12. CDR3 amino acids: CASSRIPQQGNYGYTF. DNA of the CDR3: TGTGCCAGCAGCCGAATACCTCAACAGGGGAACTATGGCTACACCTTC.

A remark on this clonotype: A read error may explain this, as a much larger clone is one base away. The CDR3 does not close with the conserved phenylalanine or tryptophan, likely indicating a read error. It is unclear where the CDR3 begins or ends on the DNA, so no DNA is shown, and the CDR3 is as TCRdb lists it. This chain links TRBV12-3 or TRBV12-4 with TRBJ2-7; the table assigns TRBD2, which was not confirmed against the DNA. The CDR3 totals 12 residues, both ends included. This CDR3 is CASSFLADTQYL.

This clonotype was seen at least ten times. The chain recombines TRBV12-3 or TRBV12-4 with TRBJ2-3; tentative D call: TRBD2 (5 bases). The V end lost 7 bases, the J end lost 1 base, and 15 bases lay between the germline ends. The CDR3 has 15 residues. The CDR3 bases are TGTGCCAGCAACCACGGAGGCCTGGGCACAGATACGCAGTATTTT. Translating it yields CASNHGGLGTDTQYF.

This clonotype was picked up many times. V usage is TRBV3-1 and J usage is TRBJ1-2; D might be TRBD1 (6 bases). There are 12 residues in the CDR3. Germline V gene data show CDR1 as LGHDT and CDR2 as YNNKEL (reference sequence). The ends were cut back, 11 bases at V and 1 base at J, with 11 bases in the middle. This chain's CDR3 is CAVQGLNYGYTF. CDR3 coding DNA: TGTGCCGTACAGGGTCTTAACTATGGCTACACCTTC.

This clonotype was picked up many times. The rearrangement links TRBV6-1 to TRBJ2-3; unclear D gene. V gave up 6 bases and J gave up 0 bases, with 13 bases separating them. CDR3 length: 15 amino acids. Germline V gives CDR1 MNHNS, CDR2 SASEGT. CDR3 coding DNA: TGTGCCAGCAGGATGGATATGACTAGCACAGATACGCAGTATTTT. Translated: CASRMDMTSTDTQYF.